This T cell receptor beta chain was observed in a study of blood T cell repertoires in COVID-19. TCRdb keeps only in-frame clones here, not all; method: immunoSEQ multiplex PCR. The data contain 350,000 or so clones, around 85% of them seen just once; the ten biggest clones take up approximately 4%. Between the trimmed V and J ends, which lost 4 bases and 2 bases, there was a span of 8 bases. The V gene's germline CDR1 is LGHNA and CDR2 YNFKEQ. The CDR3 runs 13 residues. The sequence came from a middle-aged woman with acute COVID-19. The chain couples TRBV4-2 to TRBJ2-5; D remains unclear. The sequencing sample was made of PBMCs or T cells enriched from blood (not recorded which). The DNA for the CDR3 is TGTGCCAGCAGCCCGGGTATTCAAGAGACCCAGTACTTC. This gives the protein CASSPGIQETQYF.